The 9 T cell receptor beta chains presented below share a single source sample, sequenced in a study of tumour-infiltrating T cells in Burkitt lymphoma. The data were produced by immunoSEQ multiplex PCR, yet TCRdb's version contains in-frame clones alone and is incomplete. The sample holds more than 1,500 clones, less than 20% seen once. The sequenced sample consisted of tumor tissue. Source of these receptors: a human donor with diffuse large B-cell lymphoma.

The rearrangement uses TRBV6-5 and TRBJ2-1; D is unclear. Trimming pared 2 bases from V and 10 bases from J, leaving 12 bases between. The CDR3 is 13 residues long. The germline V gene encodes CDR1 MNHEY and CDR2 SVGAGI. The DNA for the CDR3 is TGTGCCAGCAGTTACGGAGATTGGGAAGAGCAGTTCTTC. Translated, it gives CASSYGDWEEQFF.

This clone was picked up a small number of times. The gene calls are TRBV18 and TRBJ1-5; D remains ambiguous. CDR1 is KGHSH and CDR2 is LQKENI in the germline V gene. V lost 6 bases and J lost 1, with 7 bases in between. The length of the CDR3 is 13 residues. The CDR3 region is CASSQESNQPQHF. In DNA, the CDR3 is TGTGCCAGCTCGCAAGAAAGCAATCAGCCCCAGCATTTT. Full variable domain (remainder filled in from reference TRBV18 and TRBJ1-5): NAGVMQNPRHLVRRRGQEARLRCSPMKGHSHVYWYRQLPEEGLKFMVYLQKENIIDESGMPKERFSAEFPKEGPSILRIQQVVRGDSAAYFCASSQESNQPQHFGDGTRLSIL.

The rearrangement uses TRBV28 and TRBJ1-1; maybe TRBD1 (6 bases). Germline-derived CDR1 and CDR2 are MDHEN and SYDVKM. V was trimmed by 6 bases and J by 0 bases, leaving 11 bases between them. The CDR3 is made up of 14 amino acids. As DNA, the CDR3 is TGTGCCAGCAGGAGAGGGGGGTTGAACACTGAAGCTTTCTTT. This encodes CASRRGGLNTEAFF.

This clone was counted a few times. The chain carries TRBV28 and TRBJ1-1; D not resolved. The CDR3 spans 13 residues. The V end lost 2 bases, the J end lost 3 bases, and 7 bases lay between the germline ends. Germline lookup yields CDR1 MDHEN and CDR2 SYDVKM. The CDR3 here is CASSLMVHTEAFF. The CDR3 DNA sequence: TGTGCCAGCAGTTTAATGGTGCACACTGAAGCTTTCTTT.

This clone was recorded once. The chain uses TRBV28 and TRBJ1-2; 9 nucleotides align to TRBD1. V shed 4 bases, J shed 3 bases, and the junction held 9 bases outside the gene matches. From germline, CDR1 is MDHEN and CDR2 SYDVKM. There are 16 residues in the CDR3. The CDR3, as DNA: TGTGCCAGCAGTTCCTACAGGGGGCCGACCCACTATGGCTACACCTTC. Its translation is CASSSYRGPTHYGYTF.

This clone was observed a few times. This chain links TRBV30 with TRBJ1-5; D is perhaps TRBD1 (5 bases). Trimming took off 8 bases at V and 2 bases at J, with 10 bases between the two ends. Germline V gene data show CDR1 as GTSNPN and CDR2 as SVGIG (reference sequence). This CDR3 comprises 12 residues. The CDR3 sequence is CAAEGGNQPQHF. CDR3 bases: TGTGCCGCCGAAGGGGGCAATCAGCCCCAGCATTTT. Full variable domain (outside the CDR3, taken from reference TRBV30 and TRBJ1-5): SQTIHQWPATLVQPVGSPLSLECTVEGTSNPNLYWYRQAAGRGLQLLFYSVGIGQISSEVPQNLSASRPQDRQFILSSKKLLLSDSGFYLCAAEGGNQPQHFGDGTRLSIL.

This clone rates as large. This rearrangement joins TRBV27 to TRBJ2-1; D is ambiguous. Germline CDR1 is MNHEY and CDR2 is SMNVEV (reference sequence). The CDR3 is 13 residues long. Trimming shortened V by 3 bases and J by 4 bases, and 7 bases separated the two germline ends. CDR3 in amino acids: CASSFSLYNEQFF. The DNA of the CDR3 is TGTGCCAGCAGTTTTTCGCTTTACAATGAGCAGTTCTTC.

This clone was seen just once. The chain recombines TRBV2 with TRBJ2-3; 7 bases are shared with TRBD2. J was trimmed by 3 bases and V by 7 bases; bases with no gene match: 10. The CDR3 has 15 residues. In germline, CDR1 is SNHLY, CDR2 FYNNEI. CDR3 coding DNA: TGTGCCAGCACTGGGAGCGGGGAGATAACAGATACGCAGTATTTT. Amino acids: CASTGSGEITDTQYF.

The rearrangement links TRBV2 to TRBJ2-7, with 7 bases that match TRBD1. After removal of 7 bases from V and 0 bases from J, the junction contained 6 bases not matched to a gene. CDR1 and CDR2 (germline): SNHLY, FYNNEI. This CDR3 is 14 amino acids long. DNA for the CDR3: TGTGCCAGCAACAGGGGCGCCCTCTCCTACGAGCAGTACTTC. This translates into CASNRGALSYEQYF.